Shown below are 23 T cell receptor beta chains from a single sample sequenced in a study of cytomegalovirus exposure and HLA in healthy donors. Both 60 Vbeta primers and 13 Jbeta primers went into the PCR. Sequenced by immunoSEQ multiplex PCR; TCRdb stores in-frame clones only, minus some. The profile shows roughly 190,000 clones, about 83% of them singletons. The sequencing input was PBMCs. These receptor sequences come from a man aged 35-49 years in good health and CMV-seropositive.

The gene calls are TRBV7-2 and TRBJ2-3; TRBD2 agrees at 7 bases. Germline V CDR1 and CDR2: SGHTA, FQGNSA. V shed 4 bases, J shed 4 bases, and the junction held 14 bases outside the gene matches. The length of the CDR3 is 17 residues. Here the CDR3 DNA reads TGTGCCAGCAGCTCCCGGGTGGGCGCGGGAGTTGCAGATACGCAGTATTTT. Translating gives CASSSRVGAGVADTQYF.

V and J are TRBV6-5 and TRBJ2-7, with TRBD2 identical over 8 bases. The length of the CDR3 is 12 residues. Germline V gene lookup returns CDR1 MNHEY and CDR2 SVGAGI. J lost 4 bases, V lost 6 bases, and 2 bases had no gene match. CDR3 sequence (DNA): TGTGCCAGCAGCGGGACTAGGTACGAGCAGTACTTC. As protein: CASSGTRYEQYF.

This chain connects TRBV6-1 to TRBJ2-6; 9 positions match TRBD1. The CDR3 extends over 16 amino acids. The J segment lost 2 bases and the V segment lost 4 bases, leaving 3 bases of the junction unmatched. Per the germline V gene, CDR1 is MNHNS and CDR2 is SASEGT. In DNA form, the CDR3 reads TGTGCCAGCAGTGGTACAGGGGGCACTGGGGCCAACGTCCTGACTTTC. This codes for CASSGTGGTGANVLTF.

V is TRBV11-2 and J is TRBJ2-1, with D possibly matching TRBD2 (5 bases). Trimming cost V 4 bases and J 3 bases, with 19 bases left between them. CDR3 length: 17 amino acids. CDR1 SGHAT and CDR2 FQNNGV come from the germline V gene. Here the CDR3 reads CASSSAAVATVYNEQFF. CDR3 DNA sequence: TGTGCCAGCAGCTCGGCAGCCGTAGCGACTGTCTACAATGAGCAGTTCTTC.

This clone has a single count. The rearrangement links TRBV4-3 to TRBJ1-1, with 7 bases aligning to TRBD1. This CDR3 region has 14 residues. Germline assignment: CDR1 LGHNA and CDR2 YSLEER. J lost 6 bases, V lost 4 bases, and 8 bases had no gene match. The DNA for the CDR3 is TGCGCCAGCAGCCTACAGGGGAGGCCTGCTGAAGCTTTCTTT. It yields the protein CASSLQGRPAEAFF.

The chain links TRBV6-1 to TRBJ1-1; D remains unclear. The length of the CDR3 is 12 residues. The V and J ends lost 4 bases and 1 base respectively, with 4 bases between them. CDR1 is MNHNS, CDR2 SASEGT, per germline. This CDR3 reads CASSVKNTEAFF. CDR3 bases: TGTGCCAGCAGTGTAAAGAACACTGAAGCTTTCTTT.

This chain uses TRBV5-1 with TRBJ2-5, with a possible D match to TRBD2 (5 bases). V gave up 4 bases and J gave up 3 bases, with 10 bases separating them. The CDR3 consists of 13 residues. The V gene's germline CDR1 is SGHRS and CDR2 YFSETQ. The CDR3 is CASSLQAEETQYF. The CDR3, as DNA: TGCGCCAGCAGCCTCCAAGCGGAAGAGACCCAGTACTTC.

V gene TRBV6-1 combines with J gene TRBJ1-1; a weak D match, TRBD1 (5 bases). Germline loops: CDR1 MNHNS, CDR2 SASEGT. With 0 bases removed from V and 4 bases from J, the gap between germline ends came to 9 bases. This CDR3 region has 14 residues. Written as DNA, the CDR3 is TGTGCCAGCAGTGAAGCGCGGGGGGGCACTGAAGCTTTCTTT. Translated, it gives CASSEARGGTEAFF.

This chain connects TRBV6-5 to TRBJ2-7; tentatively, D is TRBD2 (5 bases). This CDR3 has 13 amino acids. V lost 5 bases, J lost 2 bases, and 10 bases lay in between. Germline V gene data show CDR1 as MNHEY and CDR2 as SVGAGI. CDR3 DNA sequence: TGTGCCAGCAGTGAAGTGGGAGCCTACGAGCAGTACTTC. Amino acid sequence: CASSEVGAYEQYF.

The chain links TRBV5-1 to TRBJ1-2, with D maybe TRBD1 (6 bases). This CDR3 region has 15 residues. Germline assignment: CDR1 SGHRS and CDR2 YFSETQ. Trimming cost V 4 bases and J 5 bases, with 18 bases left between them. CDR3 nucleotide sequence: TGCGCCAGCAGCCTAACCAGGGGTTCCCCTTATGGCTACACCTTC. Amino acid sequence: CASSLTRGSPYGYTF.

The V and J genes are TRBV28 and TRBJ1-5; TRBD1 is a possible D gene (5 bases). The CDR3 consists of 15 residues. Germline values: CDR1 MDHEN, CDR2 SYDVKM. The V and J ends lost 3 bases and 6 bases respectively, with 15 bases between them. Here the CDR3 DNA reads TGTGCCAGCAGTTTCAGAAGGGGTCATGGTCAGCCCCAGCATTTT. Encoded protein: CASSFRRGHGQPQHF.

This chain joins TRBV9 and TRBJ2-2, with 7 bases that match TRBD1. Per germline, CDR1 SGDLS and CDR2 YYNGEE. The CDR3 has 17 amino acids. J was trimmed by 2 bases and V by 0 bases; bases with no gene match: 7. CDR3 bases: TGTGCCAGCAGCGTAGGGGCGATAGGGGGCAACACCGGGGAGCTGTTTTTT. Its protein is CASSVGAIGGNTGELFF. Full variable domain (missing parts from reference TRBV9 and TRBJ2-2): DSGVTQTPKHLITATGQRVTLRCSPRSGDLSVYWYQQSLDQGLQFLIQYYNGEERAKGNILERFSAQQFPDLHSELNLSSLELGDSALYFCASSVGAIGGNTGELFFGEGSRLTVL.

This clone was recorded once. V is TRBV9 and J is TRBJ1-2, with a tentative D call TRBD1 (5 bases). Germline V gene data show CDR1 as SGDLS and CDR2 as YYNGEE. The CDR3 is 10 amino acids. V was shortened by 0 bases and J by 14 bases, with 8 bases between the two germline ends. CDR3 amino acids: CASSVGGSTF. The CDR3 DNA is TGTGCCAGCAGCGTAGGGGGCTCGACCTTC.

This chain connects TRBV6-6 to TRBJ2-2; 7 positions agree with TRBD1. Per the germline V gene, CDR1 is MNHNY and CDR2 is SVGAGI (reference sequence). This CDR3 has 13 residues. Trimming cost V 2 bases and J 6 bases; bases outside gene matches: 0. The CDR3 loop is CASSYRGPGELFF. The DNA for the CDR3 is TGTGCCAGCAGTTACAGGGGGCCCGGGGAGCTGTTTTTT.

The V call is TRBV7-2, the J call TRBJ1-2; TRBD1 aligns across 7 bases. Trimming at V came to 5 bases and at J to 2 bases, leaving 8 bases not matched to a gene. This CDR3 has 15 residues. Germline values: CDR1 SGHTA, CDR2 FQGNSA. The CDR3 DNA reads TGTGCCAGCAGCGCCTCAGGGGGAACGAACTATGGCTACACCTTC. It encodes CASSASGGTNYGYTF.

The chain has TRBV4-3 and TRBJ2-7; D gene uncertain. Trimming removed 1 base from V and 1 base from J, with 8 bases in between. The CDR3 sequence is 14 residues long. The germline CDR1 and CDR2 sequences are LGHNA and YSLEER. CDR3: CASSQAAGSYEQYF. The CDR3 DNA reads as TGCGCCAGCAGCCAAGCGGCCGGGTCCTACGAGCAGTACTTC.

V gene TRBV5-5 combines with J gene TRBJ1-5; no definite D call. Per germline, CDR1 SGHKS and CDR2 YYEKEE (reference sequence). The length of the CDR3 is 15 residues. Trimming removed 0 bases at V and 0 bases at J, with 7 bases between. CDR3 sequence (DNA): TGTGCCAGCAGCTTGGACAGATATAGCAATCAGCCCCAGCATTTT. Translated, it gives CASSLDRYSNQPQHF.

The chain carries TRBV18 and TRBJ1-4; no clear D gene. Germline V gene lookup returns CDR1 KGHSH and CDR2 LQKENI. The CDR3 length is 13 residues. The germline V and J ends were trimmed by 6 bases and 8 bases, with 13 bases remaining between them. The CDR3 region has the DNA TGTGCCAGCTCTTCCCTACCGTCGGAAAAACTGTTTTTT. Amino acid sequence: CASSSLPSEKLFF.

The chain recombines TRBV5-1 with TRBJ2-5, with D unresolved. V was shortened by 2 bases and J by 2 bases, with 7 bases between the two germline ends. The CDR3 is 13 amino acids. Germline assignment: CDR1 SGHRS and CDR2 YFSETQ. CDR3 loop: CASSFTQQETQYF. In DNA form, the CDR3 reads TGCGCCAGCAGCTTCACCCAGCAAGAGACCCAGTACTTC.

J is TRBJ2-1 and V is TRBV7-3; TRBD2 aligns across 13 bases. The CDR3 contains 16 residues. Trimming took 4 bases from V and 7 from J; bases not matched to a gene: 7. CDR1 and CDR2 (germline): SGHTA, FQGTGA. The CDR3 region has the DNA TGTGCCAGCAGCTCGCAAGGGACTAGCGGGATAAATGAGCAGTTCTTC. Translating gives CASSSQGTSGINEQFF.

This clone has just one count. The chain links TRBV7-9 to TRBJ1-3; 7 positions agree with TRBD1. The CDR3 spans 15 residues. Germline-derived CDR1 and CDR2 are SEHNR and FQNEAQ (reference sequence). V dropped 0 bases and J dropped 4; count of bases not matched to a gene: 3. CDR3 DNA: TGTGCCAGCAGCTTAGCGGCAGGGGGGGGAAACACCATATATTTT. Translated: CASSLAAGGGNTIYF.

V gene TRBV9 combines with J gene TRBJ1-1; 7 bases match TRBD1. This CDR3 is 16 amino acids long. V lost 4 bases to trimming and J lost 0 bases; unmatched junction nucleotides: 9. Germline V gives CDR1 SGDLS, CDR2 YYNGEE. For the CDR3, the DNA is TGTGCCAGCAGCCCTGAGTGGACAGGAATGAACACTGAAGCTTTCTTT. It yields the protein CASSPEWTGMNTEAFF.

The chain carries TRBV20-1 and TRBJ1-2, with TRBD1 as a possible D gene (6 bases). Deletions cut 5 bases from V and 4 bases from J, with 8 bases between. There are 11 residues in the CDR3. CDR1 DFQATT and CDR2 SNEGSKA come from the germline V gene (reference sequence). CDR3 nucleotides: TGCAGTGCTGAGGGGGTCTATGGCTACACCTTC. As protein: CSAEGVYGYTF.